The T cell receptor beta chain described here comes from a study of the immune and genomic landscape of osteosarcoma. Study summary: Approximately 80% presented with localized disease at diagnosis.

As concerns this clone: Its antigen is undetermined.

Findings of the study overall: A single dominant hyperexpanded clone appeared in a handful of cases, each with <100 clonotypes. Limited clonal expansion was suggested by productive clonality averaging approximately 0.1, maximum more than 0.29.

Assay used: immunoSEQ multiplex PCR; TCRdb lists only in-frame clones, some missing. The table has around 2,600 clones, more than 75% seen once. In germline, CDR1 is MNHNS, CDR2 SASEGT. The length of the CDR3 is 14 residues. The V end was cut by 3 bases, the J end by 0 bases, with 6 bases between. The source of this sequence is a woman in her late teens or twenties with osteosarcoma. V gene TRBV6-1 combines with J gene TRBJ1-5; D is unclear. The sequenced material came from metastatic tumor tissue from the lung. CDR3 DNA: TGTGCCAGCAGTGAGCCCCTTAGCAATCAGCCCCAGCATTTT. Translating it yields CASSEPLSNQPQHF.